This T cell receptor (beta chain) was sequenced during a study of blood T cells in healthy people across ages. Primers used in a second PCR of roughly 7 to 11 cycles were a sample-barcoded 5' primer and a J-beta primer mix. In TCRdb, the 5' RACE reads were re-called with MiXCR into one record per CDR3 protein. The data contain 450,000 to 600,000 distinct CDR3 sequences, approximately 26% of them seen just once; the ten biggest clones take up 3% to 4%. Trimming shortened V by 1 base and J by 6 bases, and 6 bases separated the two germline ends. Germline V lookup: CDR1 SGHVS, CDR2 FNYEAQ. The CDR3 has 13 residues. These data also featured in a second study, about T cells of mothers and their children.

Sequencing was carried out using blood. This sequence originates from a boy under 10 years old in good health. The V gene is TRBV7-6, the J gene TRBJ1-4, with D unresolved. The CDR3 here is CASSLVLDEKLFF. The CDR3 coding sequence is TGTGCCAGCAGCTTAGTCCTAGATGAAAAACTGTTTTTT.